This is a list of T cell receptor beta chains from one sample in a study of persistence of HIV-infected CD4 T cells. Sequenced by immunoSEQ multiplex PCR; TCRdb stores in-frame clones only, minus some. Of under 40,000 clones listed, 82% are singletons. No antigen has been identified for these receptors. Source: CD4+ T cells sorted from PBMCs after approximately 20-hour stimulation, taken from a patient who received antiretroviral therapy. The receptors shown here come from an adult woman with HIV who was CMV-seropositive. Each CDR3 is given with its conserved first and last residue. A D gene is named only where the DNA matches it firmly. Not all rows give a size; the values are once, few, many and, for expanded clones, a class.

j_call,cdr3_length,v_call,d_call,clone_size,cdr3_aa
.,14,TRBV13,.,.,CASSLEQSSYEQYF
TRBJ1-1,16,TRBV28,TRBD1,.,CASRPGQGRVNTEAFF
TRBJ2-3,18,TRBV27,TRBD2,medium-sized,CASSPPPSGGTSTDTQYF
TRBJ1-2,13,TRBV6-5,.,.,CASSSTITGGYTF
TRBJ2-7,16,TRBV10-3,.,.,CAISESERRGTYEQYF
TRBJ1-2,14,TRBV6-5,.,.,CASSYGVRNAGYTF
TRBJ1-5,15,TRBV7-8,.,.,CASSLQGGSNQPQHF
TRBJ1-2,16,TRBV3-1/TRBV3-2,.,.,CASSQDMETDLYGYTF
TRBJ1-1,14,TRBV6-1,.,.,CASSEGGMGTEAFF
TRBJ1-1,14,TRBV5-1,.,.,CASSLEIGNTEAFF
TRBJ2-5,13,TRBV6-5,.,.,CASRRQKQETQYF
TRBJ2-2,15,TRBV18,TRBD1,.,CASSTRGQATGELFF
TRBJ2-7,16,TRBV3-1/TRBV3-2,TRBD1,once,CASSQVGPQGAGEQYF
TRBJ2-3,16,TRBV5-1,TRBD2,.,CASSPAGGRRTDTQYF
TRBJ2-1,19,TRBV11-2,.,.,CASSLDQLRSFSSYNEQFF
TRBJ2-1,15,TRBV10-2,.,.,CATRAGSYSYNEQFF
TRBJ2-3,15,TRBV29-1,TRBD2,.,CSVLLAGGWTDTQYF
TRBJ1-1,14,TRBV7-2,TRBD1,once,CASSARQGLTEAFF
TRBJ2-1,15,TRBV2,TRBD1,.,CASSTDRGSYNEQFF
TRBJ2-7,14,TRBV7-8,.,.,CASSPGRTPHEQYF
TRBJ2-7,14,TRBV5-6,TRBD2,once,CASSLRGTRSEQYF
TRBJ1-1,15,TRBV28,TRBD1,.,CASSAAGGRGTEAFF
TRBJ2-7,15,TRBV19,TRBD1,.,CASSTPGQVTYEQYF
TRBJ1-6,14,TRBV7-9,.,.,CASSLELSSSPLHF
TRBJ1-2,12,TRBV11-1,.,few,CASSLGRDGYTF
TRBJ1-5,14,TRBV9,.,.,CASSPGLQNQPQHF
TRBJ1-1,14,TRBV3-1/TRBV3-2,.,.,CASSRGGAQTEAFF
TRBJ1-3,12,TRBV28,.,.,CASSEGGNTIYF
TRBJ1-1,14,TRBV6-5,.,few,CASSYGGRNTEAFF
TRBJ1-1,14,TRBV12-5,.,few,CASGLDGGVTEAFF
TRBJ1-2,15,TRBV4-3,.,once,CASSQAYSVNYGYTF
TRBJ1-4,11,TRBV15,.,.,CATSTNEKLFF
TRBJ2-1,16,TRBV7-9,TRBD1,.,CASSFFGQGSFNEQFF
TRBJ2-2,15,TRBV7-6,TRBD1,once,CASSPGQGYTGELFF
TRBJ1-2,11,TRBV24-1,.,once,CATSDLHGYTF
TRBJ1-5,14,TRBV19,.,.,CASSIPRGGQPQHF
TRBJ1-3,15,TRBV6-5,.,.,CASRLDMAQGNTIYF
TRBJ1-4,16,TRBV6-1,TRBD1,.,CASSGRQGGRNEKLFF
TRBJ2-5,14,TRBV10-1,.,.,CAAISLGTFETQYF
TRBJ2-1,11,TRBV6-5,.,few,CASSPRARQFF
TRBJ1-3,15,TRBV6-6,.,few,CASSYDRIFGNTIYF
TRBJ2-3,14,TRBV14,.,.,CASSPGQLTDTQYF
TRBJ2-7,13,TRBV18,TRBD1,.,CASSTNPGGEQYF
TRBJ1-4,12,TRBV4-3,.,.,CASSQVGEKLFF
TRBJ1-2,20,TRBV15,.,.,CATSRVGGKSVWLGGYGYTF